These 3 T cell receptor beta chains share one sample of origin, sequenced in a study of OX40 agonist ivuxolimab in advanced cancers. Method: immunoSEQ multiplex PCR; TCRdb's copy keeps in-frame clones and lacks some. The sample holds 43,000 or so clones, approximately 86% seen once. This specimen was CD4+ or CD8+ T cells sorted from blood, taken in a trial of the OX40 agonist ivuxolimab. The receptors stem from an adult with an advanced solid tumor such as melanoma, head and neck, liver or kidney cancer.

In DNA, the CDR3 is TGCGCCAGCAGCGGTAGAGGCAGCTCCTACGAGCAGTACTTC. Translating it yields CASSGRGSSYEQYF. This chain joins TRBV4-1 and TRBJ2-7; D ambiguous. CDR1 is MGHRA and CDR2 is YSYEKL in the germline V gene. Trimming pared 5 bases from V and 0 bases from J, leaving 11 bases between. There are 14 residues in the CDR3.

This chain uses TRBV15 with TRBJ1-2; weak D call: TRBD1 (6 bases). CDR1 LNHNV and CDR2 YYDKDF come from the germline V gene (reference sequence). The CDR3 has 14 residues. Trimming took 0 bases from V and 2 from J, leaving 7 bases between them. The CDR3 spells CATSRERGNYGYTF. The CDR3 bases are TGTGCCACCAGCAGAGAGAGGGGGAACTATGGCTACACCTTC.

The rearrangement links TRBV27 to TRBJ2-2; D gene ambiguous. The V gene lost 0 bases and the J gene lost 4 bases, with 3 bases spanning the gap. CDR3 size: 13 residues. CDR1 is MNHEY, CDR2 SMNVEV, per germline (reference sequence). CDR3 nucleotide sequence: TGTGCCAGCAGTTTATCGGGCACCGGGGAGCTGTTTTTT. The encoded protein is CASSLSGTGELFF.